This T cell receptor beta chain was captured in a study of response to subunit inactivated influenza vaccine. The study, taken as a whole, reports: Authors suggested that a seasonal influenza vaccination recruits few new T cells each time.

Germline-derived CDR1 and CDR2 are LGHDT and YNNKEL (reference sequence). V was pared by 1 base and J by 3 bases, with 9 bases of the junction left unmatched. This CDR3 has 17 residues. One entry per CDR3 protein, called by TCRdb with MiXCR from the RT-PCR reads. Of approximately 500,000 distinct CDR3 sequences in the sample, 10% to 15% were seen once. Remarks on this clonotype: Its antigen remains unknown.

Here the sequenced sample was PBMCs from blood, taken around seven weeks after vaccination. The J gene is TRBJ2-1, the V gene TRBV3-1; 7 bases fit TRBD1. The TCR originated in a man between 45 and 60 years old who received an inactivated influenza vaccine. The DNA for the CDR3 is TGTGCCAGCAGCCAAGTCAAGAGGGGGCTCAACTACAATGAGCAGTTCTTC. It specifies CASSQVKRGLNYNEQFF.